This T cell receptor beta chain was captured by sequencing in a study of control samples from healthy donors and cancer patients. Germline V gene data show CDR1 as MNHEY and CDR2 as SMNVEV (reference sequence). There are 16 residues in the CDR3. The V and J ends lost 5 bases and 2 bases respectively, with 15 bases between them. This clone was found a few times. Clones were sequenced by immunoSEQ multiplex PCR, and TCRdb holds only the in-frame ones, with some missing. The sample has 150,000 to 200,000 clones, 85% to 95% seen once. The sample consisted of blood. The V gene is TRBV27, the J gene TRBJ2-2; the D is unclear. This clonotype was sampled from a woman under 30 in good health. CDR3 sequence: CASSLFPAPNTGELFF. The CDR3 DNA reads TGTGCCAGCAGTCTATTCCCGGCCCCCAACACCGGGGAGCTGTTTTTT.